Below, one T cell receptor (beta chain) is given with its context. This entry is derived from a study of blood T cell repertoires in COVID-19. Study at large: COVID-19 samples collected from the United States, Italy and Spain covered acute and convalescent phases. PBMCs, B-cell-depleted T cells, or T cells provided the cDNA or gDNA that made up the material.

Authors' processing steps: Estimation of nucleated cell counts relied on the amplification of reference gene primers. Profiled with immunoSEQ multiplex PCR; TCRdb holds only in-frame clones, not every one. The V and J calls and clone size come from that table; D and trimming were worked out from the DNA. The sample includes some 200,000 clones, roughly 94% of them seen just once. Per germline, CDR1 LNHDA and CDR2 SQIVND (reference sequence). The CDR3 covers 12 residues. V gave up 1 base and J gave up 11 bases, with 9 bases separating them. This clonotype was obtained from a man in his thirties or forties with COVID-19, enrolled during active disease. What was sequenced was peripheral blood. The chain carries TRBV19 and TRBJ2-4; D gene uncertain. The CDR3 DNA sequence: TGTGCCAGTAGTATAGGGTCGTCGGTTCAGTACTTC. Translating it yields CASSIGSSVQYF. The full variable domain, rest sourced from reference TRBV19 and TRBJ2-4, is DGGITQSPKYLFRKEGQNVTLSCEQNLNHDAMYWYRQDPGQGLRLIYYSQIVNDFQKGDIAEGYSVSREKKESFPLTVTSAQKNPTAFYLCASSIGSSVQYFGAGTRLSVL.